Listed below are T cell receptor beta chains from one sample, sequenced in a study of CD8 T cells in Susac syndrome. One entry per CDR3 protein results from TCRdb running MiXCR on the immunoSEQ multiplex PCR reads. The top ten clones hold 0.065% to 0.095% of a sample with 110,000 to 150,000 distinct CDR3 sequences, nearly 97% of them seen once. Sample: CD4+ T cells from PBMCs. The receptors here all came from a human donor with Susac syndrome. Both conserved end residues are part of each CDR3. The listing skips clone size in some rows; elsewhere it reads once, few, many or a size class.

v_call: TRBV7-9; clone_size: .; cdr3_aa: CASSQGALQETQYF
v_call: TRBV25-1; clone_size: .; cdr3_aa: CASSDLSDSF
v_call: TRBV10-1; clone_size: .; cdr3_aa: CASSDYSDGYTF
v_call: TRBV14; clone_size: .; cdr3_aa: CASSRMRQEEAFF
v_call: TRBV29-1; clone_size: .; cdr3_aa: CSVEASDTDTQYF
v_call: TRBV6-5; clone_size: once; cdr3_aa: CASSRGSSAKNIQYF
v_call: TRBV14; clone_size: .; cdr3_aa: CASSLRLAGGEQYF
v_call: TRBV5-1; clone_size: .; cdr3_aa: CASSLGSVRDSYEQYF
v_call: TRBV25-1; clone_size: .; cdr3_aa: CASSETSGGHTGELFF
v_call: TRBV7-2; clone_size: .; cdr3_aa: CASSLDPLQGAMKGYTF
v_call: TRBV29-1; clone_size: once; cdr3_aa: CSVRGQGATGANVLTF
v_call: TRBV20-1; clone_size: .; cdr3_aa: CSARGLAGEVLNEQFF
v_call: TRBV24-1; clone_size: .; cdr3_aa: CATSAPGTYEQYF
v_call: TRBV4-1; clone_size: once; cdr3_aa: CASSFGQGAIGYTF
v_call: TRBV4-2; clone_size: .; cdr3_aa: CASSHVGQGDSGNTIYF
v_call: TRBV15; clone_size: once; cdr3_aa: CATQGTGSYNEQFF
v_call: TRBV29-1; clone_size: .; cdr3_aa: CSVAGTGATYEQYF
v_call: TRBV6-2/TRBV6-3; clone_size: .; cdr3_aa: CASSRPGTSALGEAQYF
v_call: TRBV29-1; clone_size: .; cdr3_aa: CSVEEWGLEKAFF
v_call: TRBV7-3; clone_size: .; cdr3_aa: CASSLTTSARQFF
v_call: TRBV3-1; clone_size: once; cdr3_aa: CASSGQVGTGKRAQHF
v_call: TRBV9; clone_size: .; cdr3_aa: CASSVFTQSSGNTIYF
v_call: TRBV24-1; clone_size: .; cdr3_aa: CATIPLENQPQHF
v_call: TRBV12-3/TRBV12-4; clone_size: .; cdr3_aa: CASSLDLGGVGEQYF
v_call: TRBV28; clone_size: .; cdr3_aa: CAINGYTF
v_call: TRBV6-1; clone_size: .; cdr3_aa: CASSDGTSGRFYNEQFF
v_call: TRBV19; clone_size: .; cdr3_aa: CASMDRGRSTDTQYF
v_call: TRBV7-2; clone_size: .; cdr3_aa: CASSLVSGVDTQYF
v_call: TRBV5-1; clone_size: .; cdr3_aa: CASSLDTSYEQYF
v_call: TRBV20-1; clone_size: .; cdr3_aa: CSATYAGHDEQFF
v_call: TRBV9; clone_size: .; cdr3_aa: CASSAQGEAFF
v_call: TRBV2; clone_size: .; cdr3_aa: CASMSGIDTQYF
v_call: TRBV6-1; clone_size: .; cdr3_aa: CASSPNAGGFGNQPQHF